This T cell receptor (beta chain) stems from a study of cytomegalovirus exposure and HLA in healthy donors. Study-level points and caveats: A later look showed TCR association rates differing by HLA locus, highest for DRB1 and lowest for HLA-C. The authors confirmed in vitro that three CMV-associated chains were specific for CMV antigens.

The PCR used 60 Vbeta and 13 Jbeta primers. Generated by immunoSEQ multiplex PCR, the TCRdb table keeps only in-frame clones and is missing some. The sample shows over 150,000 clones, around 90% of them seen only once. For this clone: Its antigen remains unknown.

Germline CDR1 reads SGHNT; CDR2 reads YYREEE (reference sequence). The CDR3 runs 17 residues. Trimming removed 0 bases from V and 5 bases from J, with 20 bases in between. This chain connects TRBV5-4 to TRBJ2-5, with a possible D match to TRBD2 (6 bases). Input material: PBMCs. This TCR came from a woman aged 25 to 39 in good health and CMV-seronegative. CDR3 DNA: TGTGCCAGCAGCTTGGGCGCAGGTGGAGGGTGGCGGGAGACCCAGTACTTC. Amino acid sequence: CASSLGAGGGWRETQYF.